The 31 T cell receptor beta chains presented below share a single source sample, sequenced in a study of Graves' ophthalmopathy and Graves' hyperthyroidism. Researchers took RNA transcripts and amplified TCR beta CDR3 regions from them. The first-round RT-PCR employed HTBI primers together with the Qiagen OneStep RT-PCR kit. A multiplex PCR was then performed as the second round. From the multiplex PCR reads, TCRdb called clonotypes with MiXCR, one entry per CDR3 protein. This table holds about 410,000 distinct CDR3 sequences, around 18% found once. Source material: peripheral blood. The receptors were gathered from a woman aged 18-29 years with Graves' ophthalmopathy.

This clonotype was observed many times. The chain couples TRBV28 to TRBJ1-6; no clear D. CDR1 MDHEN and CDR2 SYDVKM come from the germline V gene. Trimming stripped 0 bases from V and 4 bases from J, with 10 bases between. CDR3 length: 16 amino acids. CDR3 loop: CASSLWAGQYNSPLHF. The CDR3, as DNA: TGTGCCAGCAGTTTATGGGCCGGGCAGTATAATTCACCCCTCCACTTT.

This clonotype was found many times. The V gene is TRBV28, the J gene TRBJ2-5; 8 bases align to TRBD2. The CDR3 is 14 amino acids. With 5 bases clipped from V and 3 bases from J, the junction kept 5 bases outside the gene matches. Germline CDR1 reads MDHEN; CDR2 reads SYDVKM. In DNA form, the CDR3 reads TGTGCCAGCAGTGCCGGGGGGGGGAAAGAGACCCAGTACTTC. Its protein product is CASSAGGGKETQYF.

There are many counts of this clonotype. The rearrangement uses TRBV27 and TRBJ2-7; TRBD1 agrees at 10 bases. V lost 5 bases, J lost 7 bases, and 5 bases stayed unmatched. Germline CDR1 is MNHEY and CDR2 is SMNVEV (reference sequence). This CDR3 is built from 13 residues. The DNA of the CDR3 is TGTGCCAGCAGTGACGGGACAGGGGTGGAGCAGTACTTC. Encoded protein: CASSDGTGVEQYF.

This clonotype was recorded a few times. The rearrangement links TRBV30 to TRBJ1-1; TRBD1 aligns across 8 bases. Germline loops: CDR1 GTSNPN, CDR2 SVGIG (reference sequence). The trim removed 1 base at V and 5 bases at J, leaving 3 bases unmatched. CDR3 size: 13 residues. CDR3 sequence: CAWSGQGRTEAFF. The CDR3 DNA reads as TGTGCCTGGAGTGGACAGGGGAGAACTGAAGCTTTCTTT.

J is TRBJ2-1 and V is TRBV6-4; 9 bases line up with TRBD1. Unmatched junction bases numbered 3, after V lost 2 bases and J lost 4 bases. CDR3 size: 15 residues. Germline CDR1 is MRHNA and CDR2 is SNTAGT. The CDR3 DNA follows: TGTGCCAGCAGTGACCCGGGACAGGGTTACAATGAGCAGTTCTTC. It translates to CASSDPGQGYNEQFF.

This clonotype was seen ten or more times. V usage is TRBV7-2 and J usage is TRBJ2-4, with a possible D match to TRBD1 (6 bases). Deletions cut 1 base from V and 8 bases from J, with 18 bases between. Germline V gives CDR1 SGHTA, CDR2 FQGNSA. This CDR3 comprises 16 residues. As DNA, the CDR3 is TGTGCCAGCAGCTTAGAGTTGGCCAGGGGATCAGACATTCAGTACTTC. Translation gives CASSLELARGSDIQYF.

This clonotype has a count of ten or more. The chain recombines TRBV27 with TRBJ2-4; 13 positions agree with TRBD2. The CDR3 has 18 amino acids. V shed 4 bases, J shed 0 bases, and the junction held 6 bases outside the gene matches. Germline values: CDR1 MNHEY, CDR2 SMNVEV (reference sequence). The CDR3 loop is CASSSRTSGSLAKNIQYF. In nucleotides, the CDR3 is TGTGCCAGCAGTTCGCGGACTAGCGGGAGTCTAGCCAAAAACATTCAGTACTTC.

The V gene is TRBV6-5, the J gene TRBJ1-5; 7 bases are shared with TRBD1. This CDR3 comprises 16 residues. V gave up 2 bases and J gave up 3 bases; unmatched junction bases: 7. Per the germline V gene, CDR1 is MNHEY and CDR2 is SVGAGI. CDR3 in DNA: TGTGCCAGCAGTTACGACAGGGTTGTACTCAATCAGCCCCAGCATTTT. It codes for CASSYDRVVLNQPQHF.

This clonotype was recorded many times. The V gene is TRBV28, the J gene TRBJ2-7, with 7 bases matching TRBD1. The germline V gene has CDR1 MDHEN and CDR2 SYDVKM. The junction had 8 bases not matched to a gene; V was cut back by 6 bases and J by 0 bases. The CDR3 runs to 15 residues. In nucleotides, the CDR3 is TGTGCCAGCAGAAGGGGACAGATGAGCTCCTACGAGCAGTACTTC. Protein product: CASRRGQMSSYEQYF. Together with reference TRBV28 and TRBJ2-7, the CDR3 gives the full variable domain: DVKVTQSSRYLVKRTGEKVFLECVQDMDHENMFWYRQDPGLGLRLIYFSYDVKMKEKGDIPEGYSVSREKKERFSLILESASTNQTSMYLCASRRGQMSSYEQYFGPGTRLTVT.

This clonotype was observed many times. At one end, the junction sequence differs from germline, possibly due to a read error. The CDR3 DNA reads TGTGCCAGCAGTGGATTGACAGACAGGTTAGACTTC. It codes for CASSGLTDRLDF. The chain uses TRBV6-1 and TRBJ2-7, with a possible D match to TRBD1 (6 bases). Germline V CDR1 and CDR2: MNHNS, SASEGT. This CDR3 contains 12 residues.

This clonotype has ten or more counts. The V and J genes are TRBV2 and TRBJ2-7; 8 bases map to TRBD2. CDR3 length: 12 amino acids. Per germline, CDR1 SNHLY and CDR2 FYNNEI. J lost 4 bases, V lost 8 bases, and 4 bases had no gene match. The CDR3 is CASRGGPYEQYF. For the CDR3, the DNA is TGTGCCAGCCGGGGGGGCCCTTACGAGCAGTACTTC. Full variable domain (rest looked up from reference TRBV2 and TRBJ2-7): EPEVTQTPSHQVTQMGQEVILRCVPISNHLYFYWYRQILGQKVEFLVSFYNNEISEKSEIFDDQFSVERPDGSNFTLKIRSTKLEDSAMYFCASRGGPYEQYFGPGTRLTVT.

This clonotype was picked up many times. This chain joins TRBV6-2 or TRBV6-3 and TRBJ1-5; D call uncertain. Looked up from germline, CDR1 is MNHEY and CDR2 is SVGEGT. The CDR3 is 14 residues long. Trimming pared 7 bases from V and 2 bases from J, leaving 12 bases between. CDR3 bases: TGTGCCAGCACCAAGGCCGGTGGCAATCAGCCCCAGCATTTT. This translates into CASTKAGGNQPQHF.

This chain uses TRBV6-4 with TRBJ1-6; 8 bases fit TRBD1. Germline lookup yields CDR1 MRHNA and CDR2 SNTAGT. The CDR3 has 13 residues. V shed 6 bases and J 9 bases; nucleotides not matched to a gene: 4. In nucleotides, the CDR3 is TGTGCCAGCAGGACAGGGGAAGGTTCACCCCTCCACTTT. Amino acid sequence: CASRTGEGSPLHF.

This clonotype was observed many times. The chain couples TRBV29-1 to TRBJ1-5; a weak D match, TRBD1 (5 bases). Per germline, CDR1 SQVTM and CDR2 ANQGSEA. Trimming removed 8 bases at V and 6 bases at J, with 17 bases between. CDR3 length: 13 amino acids. DNA for the CDR3: TGCAGCCCCGAGGGAGGGGCTGGTCAGCCCCAGCATTTT. Its translation is CSPEGGAGQPQHF.

The chain uses TRBV24-1 and TRBJ1-1; D is possibly TRBD1 (5 bases). Trimming removed 7 bases from V and 4 bases from J, with 9 bases in between. Germline V lookup: CDR1 KGHDR, CDR2 SFDVKD. There are 12 residues in the CDR3. Here the CDR3 reads CATRDGGTEAFF. DNA for the CDR3: TGTGCCACCAGGGATGGGGGCACTGAAGCTTTCTTT.

This clonotype was seen at least ten times. The rearrangement links TRBV28 to TRBJ2-7; TRBD2 matches 7 bases. The germline gives CDR1 MDHEN, CDR2 SYDVKM. V lost 5 bases, J lost 4 bases, and 8 bases stayed unmatched. This CDR3 comprises 14 residues. CDR3 DNA: TGTGCCAGCAGTCTAATAGCGGGCGGGTACGAGCAGTACTTC. Amino acids: CASSLIAGGYEQYF.

This clonotype was recorded many times. The V and J genes are TRBV11-2 and TRBJ2-7, with a possible D match to TRBD1 (5 bases). CDR3 size: 14 residues. V was pared by 3 bases and J by 3 bases, with 12 bases between. Germline V CDR1 and CDR2: SGHAT, FQNNGV. The CDR3 reads CASSFETVGYEQYF. CDR3 nucleotide sequence: TGTGCCAGCAGCTTCGAGACAGTGGGCTACGAGCAGTACTTC. The full variable domain, its missing parts supplied by reference TRBV11-2 and TRBJ2-7, is EAGVAQSPRYKIIEKRQSVAFWCNPISGHATLYWYQQILGQGPKLLIQFQNNGVVDDSQLPKDRFSAERLKGVDSTLKIQPAKLEDSAVYLCASSFETVGYEQYFGPGTRLTVT.

This clonotype has a count of ten or more. This chain uses TRBV15 with TRBJ2-7; D is unresolved. From germline, CDR1 is LNHNV and CDR2 YYDKDF (reference sequence). V lost 3 bases, J lost 4 bases, and 16 bases lay in between. The CDR3 runs to 15 residues. CDR3 amino acids: CATSSSFGLLYEQYF. As DNA, the CDR3 is TGTGCCACCAGCAGCTCCTTTGGATTACTTTACGAGCAGTACTTC.

In this sample, this clonotype turned up many times. This chain connects TRBV20-1 to TRBJ1-1, with a tentative D call TRBD1 (5 bases). The CDR3 is made up of 11 amino acids. From germline, CDR1 is DFQATT and CDR2 SNEGSKA (reference sequence). CDR3 bases: TGCAACCTGGGGGGAAACACTGAAGCTTTCTTT. It is translated as CNLGGNTEAFF.

V and J are TRBV6-2 or TRBV6-3 and TRBJ1-1; D is unclear. The CDR3 has 15 residues. The V gene's germline CDR1 is MNHEY and CDR2 SVGEGT. V lost 0 bases and J 0 bases, leaving 8 bases between the germline ends. CDR3 DNA sequence: TGTGCCAGCAGTTACTCGATTGGAGTGAACACTGAAGCTTTCTTT. Translated, it gives CASSYSIGVNTEAFF.

This clonotype came up many times. The genes are TRBV14 and TRBJ2-7; D possibly uses TRBD1 or TRBD2 (6 bases each). CDR1 is SGHDN, CDR2 FVKESK, per germline. The length of the CDR3 is 13 residues. V was cut by 2 bases and J by 5 bases, with 10 bases left in between. The CDR3 loop reads CASSQWGADEQYF. The CDR3 DNA follows: TGTGCCAGCAGCCAATGGGGGGCTGACGAGCAGTACTTC.

This clonotype was recorded many times. This chain links TRBV6-5 with TRBJ1-5, with D uncertain. V was clipped by 2 bases and J by 1 base, with 6 bases between them. This CDR3 has 14 residues. CDR1 and CDR2 from the germline V gene are MNHEY and SVGAGI. CDR3 sequence: CASSYRYSNQPQHF. CDR3 sequence (DNA): TGTGCCAGCAGTTACCGGTACAGCAATCAGCCCCAGCATTTT.

This clonotype was seen at least ten times. The CDR3 here is CSVEWGAETQYF. In DNA, the CDR3 is TGCAGCGTTGAATGGGGGGCTGAGACCCAGTACTTC. This chain links TRBV29-1 with TRBJ2-5; D assignment may be TRBD1 or TRBD2 (6 bases each). The CDR3 covers 12 residues. The germline gives CDR1 SQVTM, CDR2 ANQGSEA. The V and J ends lost 2 bases and 5 bases respectively, with 9 bases between them.

This clonotype was detected ten times or more. The J gene is TRBJ2-7, the V gene TRBV5-1, with no clear D. Trimming stripped 3 bases from V and 9 bases from J, with 13 bases between. Germline V gene data show CDR1 as SGHRS and CDR2 as YFSETQ. This CDR3 region has 12 residues. This CDR3 is CASSSDGSSQYF. DNA of the CDR3: TGCGCCAGCAGCTCGGACGGATCCTCGCAGTACTTC. The entire variable domain, with the rest obtained from reference TRBV5-1 and TRBJ2-7, is as follows: KAGVTQTPRYLIKTRGQQVTLSCSPISGHRSVSWYQQTPGQGLQFLFEYFSETQRNKGNFPGRFSGRQFSNSRSEMNVSTLELGDSALYLCASSSDGSSQYFGPGTRLTVT.

This clonotype has at least ten counts. This chain joins TRBV28 and TRBJ1-6, with D maybe TRBD1 (5 bases). V lost 7 bases to trimming and J lost 6 bases, with 10 bases between them. The CDR3 spans 13 residues. The germline V gene has CDR1 MDHEN and CDR2 SYDVKM. In nucleotides, the CDR3 is TGTGCCAGCAAAGGGGCGATTAATTCACCCCTCCACTTT. Translating it yields CASKGAINSPLHF. Looking up the rest from reference TRBV28 and TRBJ1-6 gives the full variable domain: DVKVTQSSRYLVKRTGEKVFLECVQDMDHENMFWYRQDPGLGLRLIYFSYDVKMKEKGDIPEGYSVSREKKERFSLILESASTNQTSMYLCASKGAINSPLHFGNGTRLTVT.

CDR3 region: CASSSTGTKEQYF. The CDR3 DNA reads as TGTGCCAGCAGTTCTACAGGGACAAAAGAGCAGTACTTC. V gene TRBV28 combines with J gene TRBJ2-7, with a possible D match to TRBD1 (6 bases). The CDR3 totals 13 residues. The germline V gene has CDR1 MDHEN and CDR2 SYDVKM. V lost 4 bases and J lost 7, with 14 bases in between. Full variable domain (remainder filled in from reference TRBV28 and TRBJ2-7): DVKVTQSSRYLVKRTGEKVFLECVQDMDHENMFWYRQDPGLGLRLIYFSYDVKMKEKGDIPEGYSVSREKKERFSLILESASTNQTSMYLCASSSTGTKEQYFGPGTRLTVT.

This clonotype has at least ten counts. The J gene is TRBJ2-5, the V gene TRBV12-3 or TRBV12-4, with 10 bases that match TRBD2. V shed 7 bases, J shed 2 bases, and the junction held 4 bases outside the gene matches. The CDR3 extends over 14 amino acids. In DNA form, the CDR3 reads TGTGCCAGCAAGACTAGCGGGTCACAAGAGACCCAGTACTTC. Its protein product is CASKTSGSQETQYF.

This clonotype was seen ten or more times. This chain uses TRBV6-2 or TRBV6-3 with TRBJ2-7, with D maybe TRBD1 (6 bases). Germline-derived CDR1 and CDR2 are MNHEY and SVGEGT. The length of the CDR3 is 15 residues. V gave up 4 bases and J gave up 3 bases, with 16 bases separating them. The chain's CDR3 is CASSLDGTPIYEQYF. The CDR3 DNA is TGTGCCAGCAGTTTAGACGGGACACCGATCTACGAGCAGTACTTC.

This clonotype was seen only a few times. The chain combines TRBV28 with TRBJ1-1; D perhaps matches TRBD1 (6 bases). The CDR3 spans 16 residues. V gave up 2 bases and J gave up 5 bases, with 18 bases separating them. The germline V gene has CDR1 MDHEN and CDR2 SYDVKM. CDR3 in amino acids: CASSLGGRAGRTEAFF. The CDR3, as DNA: TGTGCCAGCAGTTTAGGGGGGCGCGCGGGCCGAACTGAAGCTTTCTTT.

This clonotype occurred many times. The chain links TRBV29-1 to TRBJ2-5; possible D gene TRBD1, 6 bases. This CDR3 is 12 amino acids long. Germline V gene lookup returns CDR1 SQVTM and CDR2 ANQGSEA. Trimming shortened V by 6 bases and J by 5 bases, and 13 bases separated the two germline ends. CDR3 DNA: TGCAGCGTACAGGGTATCGAGGAGACCCAGTACTTC. Encoded protein: CSVQGIEETQYF.

The chain uses TRBV28 and TRBJ2-7; D may be TRBD1 (6 bases). The CDR3 spans 13 residues. In germline, CDR1 is MDHEN, CDR2 SYDVKM. Trimming removed 3 bases from V and 7 bases from J, with 13 bases in between. The CDR3 here is CASSFLGRGEQYF. CDR3 coding DNA: TGTGCCAGCAGTTTTCTGGGCAGGGGAGAGCAGTACTTC.